The 25 T cell receptor delta chains listed next were all sequenced from one sample in a study of γδ T cells in repeated Plasmodium falciparum infection. Gammadelta T cells were flow-sorted from PBMC into Vgamma9/Vdelta2+ and Vdelta2-negative populations for bulk analysis. TCRdb re-called the multiplex PCR reads using CATT. Here the sample spans tens of thousands of delta-chain clones, 0.95% to 1% being singletons. Specimen: gamma-delta T cells from blood. Every receptor here comes from a pool of human donors (malaria-infected and uninfected, not separated).

This clone was detected a few times. A far larger clone is only one base removed, so a read error is likely. The sample contains more than one DNA sequence encoding this CDR3. The V and J genes are TRDV2 and TRDJ3, with 10 bases fitting TRDD3. TCRdb records no J gene; here it was assigned by comparing the DNA to germline. CDR3 length: 19 residues. Germline values: CDR1 GEAIGNYY, CDR2 EKD. J gave up 2 bases and V 3 bases, and 9 bases lay outside the gene matches. The CDR3 bases are TGTGCCTGTGACCCTGGGGGATATCAAGGTGCCTGGGACACCCGACAGATGTTTTTC. As protein: CACDPGGYQGAWDTRQMFF.

In regard to this clone: TCRdb shows a much larger clone's protein in place of this DNA's translation, and the two differ at residue 8, likely through a read error; the protein shown is translated from the DNA. The chain carries TRDV1 and TRDJ1, with 9 nucleotides matching TRDD3. The CDR3 is 19 amino acids. V dropped 3 bases and J dropped 1; count of bases not matched to a gene: 15. Germline assignment: CDR1 TSWWSYY and CDR2 QGS. The CDR3 loop is CALGDPSHAGGFATDKLIF. The CDR3 nucleotides are TGTGCTCTTGGGGACCCTTCCCACGCTGGGGGATTCGCCACCGATAAACTCATCTTT.

This clone has a handful of counts. TCRdb records a much larger clone's protein for this DNA, with a difference at residue 14 that likely arises from a read error; the protein given is the translation of the DNA. The genes are TRDV3 and TRDJ1; D is perhaps TRDD3 (7 bases). V lost 3 bases and J lost 13, with 42 bases in between. CDR1 and CDR2 (germline): TVYSNPD, GDNSRS (reference sequence). The CDR3 totals 19 residues. The CDR3 DNA sequence: TGTGCCTTCTACCTGGCCTTCCCTCCATCTTTTGGGGGACACGCAAGCGGCATCTTT. Amino acid sequence: CAFYLAFPPSFGGHASGIF.

Of note for this clone: The protein recorded in TCRdb matches a much larger clone and deviates from this DNA's translation at residue 9, suggesting a read error; the protein here is obtained by translating the DNA. This chain connects TRDV1 to TRDJ1; 12 positions match TRDD3. Here the J gene came from matching the DNA to germline, since TCRdb omits it. Trimming removed 5 bases from V and 3 bases from J; junction bases left unmatched: 19. Germline V gene sequence: CDR1 TSWWSYY, CDR2 QGS. The CDR3 covers 20 residues. Written as DNA, the CDR3 is TGTGCTCTTGGGTACCCCGCCTTCCCCGACTGGGGGATACTACCCGATAAACTCATCTTT. Protein sequence: CALGYPAFPDWGILPDKLIF.

As concerns this clone: The junction departs from germline at one end; a sequencing error may be responsible. The CDR3 DNA reads TGCGCTCTTGGGGATCCACGGTACTGGGGGTCGAGGACCGATAAACTCATCTTT. This encodes CALGDPRYWGSRTDKLIF. This chain links TRDV1 with TRDJ1, with 8 positions matching TRDD3. Since TCRdb gives no J gene, matching the DNA to germline was used here to assign it. CDR1 and CDR2 (germline): TSWWSYY, QGS. The CDR3 totals 18 residues.

This clone has more than one count but fewer than ten. TCRdb attributes to this sequence the protein of a much larger clone, which differs from the DNA translation at residue 16; a read error is likely, and the protein displayed is translated from the DNA. This sequence joins TRDV2 and TRDJ1; 13 bases fit TRDD3. TCRdb leaves out the J gene; it was filled in here by matching the DNA to germline. Germline V CDR1 and CDR2: GEAIGNYY, EKD. This CDR3 has 19 amino acids. DNA of the CDR3: TGTGCCTGTGACCCTGTACTGGGGGATACGCCTTTGTACACCGATGAACTCATCTTT. Its translation is CACDPVLGDTPLYTDELIF.

This clone was detected a few times. The protein TCRdb gives is from a much larger clone and does not agree with this DNA's translation at residue 17, likely a read error; the protein shown here comes from the DNA. The V and J genes are TRDV1 and TRDJ1; 9 nucleotides align to TRDD3. Germline CDR1 and CDR2: TSWWSYY and QGS. V was pared by 1 base and J by 3 bases, with 24 bases of the junction left unmatched. The CDR3 has 22 amino acids. In DNA form, the CDR3 reads TGTGCTCTTGGGGAACGTTTAATCCTACGTCTTCTGGGGGATGAGTACCCCGATAAACTCATCTTT. As protein: CALGERLILRLLGDEYPDKLIF.

This clone was counted between two and nine times. This likely stems from a read error, as it lies one base from a far larger clone. The chain couples TRDV1 to TRDJ1, with 7 bases lining up with TRDD3. TCRdb leaves out the J gene; it was filled in here by matching the DNA to germline. V shed 1 base, J shed 5 bases, and the junction held 31 bases outside the gene matches. The CDR3 is 23 residues long. The germline V gene encodes CDR1 TSWWSYY and CDR2 QGS. CDR3 bases: TGTGCTCTTGGGGAACCTGGAGGTGGTTCCCGAGGACTCTGGGGGCAATCCACTGATAAACTCATCTTT. Protein: CALGEPGGGSRGLWGQSTDKLIF.

The table lists this clone with many counts. TCRdb has a much larger clone's protein, which differs at residue 17 from the translation of this DNA, likely because of a read error; what is shown is the protein translated from the DNA. The V gene is TRDV2, but the J gene lacks a call; the DNA was not compared with TRDD3, the D call given in the table. This CDR3 spans 19 amino acids. Germline V gene lookup returns CDR1 GEAIGNYY and CDR2 EKD. The CDR3 here is CACDPLGGAPSEVDSKPIF. DNA of the CDR3: TGTGCCTGTGACCCCCTGGGGGGGGCCCCTTCCGAGGTGGACAGCAAACCCATCTTT.

This clone was counted between two and nine times. TCRdb lists the protein of a much larger clone for this DNA, which differs at residue 16, so this is likely a read error; the protein given here is translated from the DNA itself. A V gene of TRDV2 was called, but no J gene was assigned; the table gives TRDD3 as D, unverified against the DNA. The CDR3 consists of 18 residues. Germline CDR1 and CDR2: GEAIGNYY and EKD. The DNA for the CDR3 is TGTGCCTGTGACACCGACGGGGGAAACCCCTTTTACACCGATAAACGCATCTTT. This encodes CACDTDGGNPFYTDKRIF.

At least ten counts were recorded for this clone. One base separates it from a far larger clone, so it is likely a read error. Distinct nucleotide sequences in the sample also encode this CDR3. The chain recombines TRDV1 with TRDJ1; maybe TRDD3 (6 bases). Here the J gene was assigned by germline matching of the DNA, as TCRdb has none. Germline CDR1 and CDR2: TSWWSYY and QGS. Trimming removed 1 base at V and 10 bases at J, with 34 bases between. The CDR3 is 20 residues long. CDR3 DNA sequence: TGTGCTCTTGGGGAACGCCGCACTCGAGGGGGACACCCTTTTGCATGGGGACTCATCTTT. Translation: CALGERRTRGGHPFAWGLIF.

There are many counts of this clone. A read error likely explains why the TCRdb protein, taken from a much larger clone, differs from this DNA's translation at residue 9; the protein shown is translated from the DNA. This sequence joins TRDV2 and TRDJ1; no firm D call. TCRdb is silent on the J gene; assignment here came from matching the DNA to germline. From germline, CDR1 is GEAIGNYY and CDR2 EKD. V was shortened by 3 bases and J by 0 bases, with 19 bases between the two germline ends. The CDR3 loop spans 17 amino acids. The CDR3 bases are TGTGCCTGTGACCCTGTCTTATGGGAAACCTACACCGATAAACTCATCTTT. Translated: CACDPVLWETYTDKLIF.

On this clone: A far larger clone lies a single base away; this is likely a read error. Other DNA sequences in this specimen translate into the identical CDR3. The V gene is TRAV38-2/DV8, the J gene TRDJ1; TRDD3 matches at 9 bases. TCRdb carries no J gene annotation; the J gene was assigned here by matching the DNA with germline. With 0 bases clipped from V and 0 bases from J, the junction kept 24 bases outside the gene matches. Per germline, CDR1 TSESDYY and CDR2 QEAYKQQN. The CDR3 length is 23 residues. CDR3 in DNA: TGTGCTTATAGGAGCGCATTCATCTCCTGGGGGATGCTCGCCCCCCCTTACACCGATAAACTCATCTTT. The encoded protein is CAYRSAFISWGMLAPPYTDKLIF.

As for this clone: This sequence is one base from a far larger clone and is likely a read error. Other DNA sequences of this sample code for an identical CDR3. This sequence joins TRDV2 and TRDJ2, with 11 bases lining up with TRDD3. The J gene, absent from TCRdb, was called here by matching the DNA to germline. This CDR3 comprises 17 residues. Germline trimming cut 1 base from V and 4 bases from J; bases unmatched to any gene: 7. The V gene's germline CDR1 is GEAIGNYY and CDR2 EKD. The CDR3 reads CACDTVGDTRATAQLFF. DNA of the CDR3: TGTGCCTGTGACACAGTGGGGGATACGCGGGCGACAGCACAACTCTTCTTT.

This clone was picked up a small number of times. TCRdb lists the protein of a much larger clone for this DNA, which differs at residue 9, so this is likely a read error; the protein given here is translated from the DNA itself. This chain links TRDV2 with TRDJ1; D is possibly TRDD3 (6 bases). TCRdb offers no J gene call, so here the DNA was matched to germline to obtain one. Trimming left V 3 bases short and J 4 bases short, with 17 bases between. The CDR3 totals 15 residues. The germline gives CDR1 GEAIGNYY, CDR2 EKD. The CDR3 spells CACDAGDPEDDKLIF. CDR3 coding DNA: TGTGCCTGTGACGCTGGGGACCCCGAGGACGATAAACTCATCTTT.

Notes on this clone: The protein recorded in TCRdb matches a much larger clone and deviates from this DNA's translation at residue 13, suggesting a read error; the protein here is obtained by translating the DNA. The chain employs TRDV1 and TRDJ1, with TRDD3 matching 9 bases. The J gene, absent from TCRdb, was called here by matching the DNA to germline. Trimming at V came to 2 bases and at J to 5 bases, leaving 18 bases not matched to a gene. Germline loops: CDR1 TSWWSYY, CDR2 QGS. The CDR3 extends over 19 amino acids. The CDR3 sequence: CALGESEFQLLGETDKLIF. The CDR3 DNA reads as TGTGCTCTTGGGGAATCTGAGTTCCAGCTACTGGGGGAGACGGATAAACTCATCTTT.

A few counts support this clone. A far more abundant clone sits one base away, making this likely a read error. Other DNA sequences in this specimen translate into the identical CDR3. The CDR3 is CACDTGGYTDKLIF. DNA of the CDR3: TGTGCTTGTGACACCGGAGGCTACACCGATAAACTCATCTTT. This chain links TRDV2 with TRDJ1; D not certain. No J segment appears in TCRdb, so it was assigned here by matching the sequence to germline. Germline CDR1 reads GEAIGNYY; CDR2 reads EKD. The CDR3 is 14 residues long.

Comments on this clone: This is likely an artifact of a read error, given a far larger clone one base away. This CDR3 is also generated by other DNA sequences in the sample. With the J gene uncalled, the V gene is TRDV1; the table calls TRDD3, which could not be checked here. The CDR3 consists of 16 residues. Germline V gives CDR1 TSWWSYY, CDR2 QGS. CDR3 region: CALGEAFCDGTAQLFF. In DNA form, the CDR3 reads TGTGCTCTTGGGGAAGCTTTTTGTGATGGAACAGCACAGCTCTTCTTT.

The table lists this clone with many counts. The rearrangement joins TRDV1 to TRDJ1; 13 positions match TRDD3. The CDR3 spans 23 residues. Germline loops: CDR1 TSWWSYY, CDR2 QGS. CDR3 DNA: TGTGCCCTGAGTATCGGCCTTCCTACTAGGGTACTGGGGGATACGACCTCCTCCGATAAACTCATCTTT. It is translated as CALSIGLPTRVLGDTTSSDKLIF.

The table lists this clone with many counts. A far larger clone differs by one base, so this is likely a read error. Distinct nucleotide sequences in the sample also encode this CDR3. The CDR3 is CALGELWGTRYGTDKLIF. The DNA for the CDR3 is TGTGCTCTTGGGGAGCTCTGGGGGACCCGTTACGGAACCGATAAACTCATCTTT. This chain joins TRDV1 and TRDJ1, with 8 bases that match TRDD3. CDR1 and CDR2 (germline): TSWWSYY, QGS. The CDR3 runs 18 residues. J was trimmed by 2 bases and V by 3 bases; bases with no gene match: 14.

At least ten counts were recorded for this clone. The gene calls are TRDV1 and TRDJ1; the match to TRDD3 covers 7 bases. This CDR3 spans 16 amino acids. V shed 2 bases and J 10 bases; nucleotides not matched to a gene: 16. The germline gives CDR1 TSWWSYY, CDR2 QGS. The CDR3 sequence: CALGEGVRLGIDRLIF. DNA of the CDR3: TGTGCTCTTGGGGAAGGGGTCCGTCTGGGGATAGATCGACTCATCTTT.

As to this clone: TCRdb lists the protein of a much larger clone for this DNA, which differs at residue 8, so this is likely a read error; the protein given here is translated from the DNA itself. This chain links TRDV2 with TRDJ1, with D perhaps matching TRDD3 (6 bases). The J gene, not given by TCRdb, was assigned here from a germline match of the nucleotide sequence. There are 23 residues in the CDR3. Germline V gene sequence: CDR1 GEAIGNYY, CDR2 EKD. The V and J ends lost 1 base and 7 bases respectively, with 42 bases between them. CDR3 nucleotides: TGTGCCTGTGACACGGGAACTCACCGGTATTACATGGGGGGCACCGCCGGACCATCTAAACTCATCTTT. It translates to CACDTGTHRYYMGGTAGPSKLIF.

For this clone: This sequence is one base from a far larger clone and is likely a read error. Other DNA sequences in this sample translate to the same CDR3. This chain connects TRDV2 to TRDJ1; weak D call: TRDD3 (5 bases). TCRdb records no J gene; here it was assigned by comparing the DNA to germline. Germline assignment: CDR1 GEAIGNYY and CDR2 EKD. This CDR3 has 16 amino acids. The CDR3 spells CACDTPGKSTADKLIF. CDR3 DNA: TGTGCCTGCGACACACCGGGGAAGTCTACGGCCGATAAACTCATCTTT.

On this clone itself: TCRdb lists the protein of a much larger clone for this DNA, which differs at residue 17, so this is likely a read error; the protein given here is translated from the DNA itself. The gene calls are TRDV1 and TRDJ1; 11 bases match TRDD3. TCRdb carries no J gene annotation; the J gene was assigned here by matching the DNA with germline. The length of the CDR3 is 24 residues. Per germline, CDR1 TSWWSYY and CDR2 QGS. V dropped 1 base and J dropped 0; count of bases not matched to a gene: 25. The CDR3 bases are TGTGCTCTTGGGGAACCACCGTTATTCTGGCCCTGTGCTGGGGGATACCCATACACCGATAAACTCATCTTT. Amino acid sequence: CALGEPPLFWPCAGGYPYTDKLIF.

Sample share makes this clone medium-sized. Other DNA sequences within the sample encode an identical CDR3. This chain connects TRDV2 to TRDJ1, with D possibly matching TRDD3 (5 bases). The CDR3 contains 17 residues. V lost 0 bases, J lost 0 bases, and 16 bases lay in between. Germline CDR1 reads GEAIGNYY; CDR2 reads EKD. The CDR3 loop reads CACDTVGGPLYTDKLIF. CDR3 sequence (DNA): TGTGCCTGTGACACCGTCGGGGGTCCCCTCTACACCGATAAACTCATCTTT.